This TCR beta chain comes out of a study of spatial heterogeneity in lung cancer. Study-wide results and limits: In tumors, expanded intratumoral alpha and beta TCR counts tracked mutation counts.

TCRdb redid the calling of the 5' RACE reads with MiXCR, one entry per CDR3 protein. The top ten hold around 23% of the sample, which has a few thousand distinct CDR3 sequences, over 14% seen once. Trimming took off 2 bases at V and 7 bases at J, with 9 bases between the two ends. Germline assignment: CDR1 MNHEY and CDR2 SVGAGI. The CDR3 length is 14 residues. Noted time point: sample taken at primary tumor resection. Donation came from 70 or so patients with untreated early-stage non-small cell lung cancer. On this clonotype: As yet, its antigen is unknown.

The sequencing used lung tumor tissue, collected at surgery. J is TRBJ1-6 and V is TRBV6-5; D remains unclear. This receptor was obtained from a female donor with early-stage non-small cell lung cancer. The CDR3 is CASSYAPANSPLHF. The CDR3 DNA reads TGTGCCAGCAGTTACGCCCCCGCGAATTCACCCCTCCACTTT.